This T cell receptor (beta chain) came from a study of post-analysis software for immune sequencing data. Study results and caveats: Significantly decreased normalized Chao1 diversity was recorded for multiple sclerosis patients relative to controls. Patients had higher frequencies than controls of four to six TRBV segments, including TRBV5-6, TRBV5-1 and TRBV20-1.

This clonotype was detected once. Its target is not known. Trimming removed 0 bases at V and 3 bases at J, with 9 bases between. Germline loops: CDR1 MNHEY, CDR2 SMNVEV (reference sequence). CDR3 length: 14 residues. Unique molecular identifiers were built into the TCR beta cDNA libraries. TCRdb re-analysed the PCR reads in MiXCR, keeping a single row per CDR3 protein. The repertoire includes about 820,000 distinct CDR3 sequences, about 53% of them detected once, and approximately 4.5% sits in the top ten. The chain uses TRBV27 and TRBJ2-7; D remains ambiguous. The receptor was isolated from a girl between 10 and 17 years old with multiple sclerosis. What was sequenced was blood. The CDR3 DNA reads as TGTGCCAGCAGTTTATCCCCTCGGAACTACGAGCAGTACTTC. The encoded protein is CASSLSPRNYEQYF.